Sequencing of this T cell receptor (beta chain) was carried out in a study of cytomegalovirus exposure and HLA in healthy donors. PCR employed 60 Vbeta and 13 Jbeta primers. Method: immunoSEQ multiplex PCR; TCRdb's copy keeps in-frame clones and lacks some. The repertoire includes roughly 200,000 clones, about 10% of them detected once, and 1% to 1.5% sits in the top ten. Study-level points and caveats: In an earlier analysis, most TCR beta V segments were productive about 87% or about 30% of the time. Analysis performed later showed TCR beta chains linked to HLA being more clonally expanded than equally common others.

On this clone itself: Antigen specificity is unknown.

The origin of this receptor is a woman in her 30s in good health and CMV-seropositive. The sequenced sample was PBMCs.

CDR3 amino acids: CASSPFSGSVNTGELFF. DNA for the CDR3: TGTGCCAGCAGCCCCTTTTCGGGTTCAGTGAACACCGGGGAGCTGTTTTTT. The chain joins TRBV9 to TRBJ2-2; the D is unclear. Germline V gene sequence: CDR1 SGDLS, CDR2 YYNGEE. Trimming left V 4 bases short and J 1 base short, with 17 bases between. The CDR3 has 17 amino acids.